This TCR beta chain was profiled in a study of blood T cell repertoires in COVID-19. Study as a whole: Two negative PCRs, clearance, or symptom resolution were required of recovered Cohort 3 donors. In each case, the material was cDNA or gDNA derived from T cells, B-cell-depleted T cells, or PBMCs.

Method: immunoSEQ multiplex PCR; TCRdb's copy keeps in-frame clones and lacks some. The sample lists fewer than 350,000 clones, 88% occurring once. The length of the CDR3 is 19 residues. V lost 5 bases and J lost 5; bases outside the gene matches: 20. CDR1 and CDR2 from the germline V gene are LNHDA and SQIVND (reference sequence). The chain recombines TRBV19 with TRBJ2-1; 8 nucleotides line up with TRBD2. The clonotype was recovered from a woman in her sixties in a cohort exposed to, infected with or recovered from COVID-19 (not recorded which). The sequenced sample consisted of PBMCs or T cells enriched from blood (not recorded which). DNA for the CDR3: TGTGCCAGTAGTCCTCAATCAAGGAGAGCGGGAGTGATAGACAATGAGCAGTTCTTC. It is translated as CASSPQSRRAGVIDNEQFF.